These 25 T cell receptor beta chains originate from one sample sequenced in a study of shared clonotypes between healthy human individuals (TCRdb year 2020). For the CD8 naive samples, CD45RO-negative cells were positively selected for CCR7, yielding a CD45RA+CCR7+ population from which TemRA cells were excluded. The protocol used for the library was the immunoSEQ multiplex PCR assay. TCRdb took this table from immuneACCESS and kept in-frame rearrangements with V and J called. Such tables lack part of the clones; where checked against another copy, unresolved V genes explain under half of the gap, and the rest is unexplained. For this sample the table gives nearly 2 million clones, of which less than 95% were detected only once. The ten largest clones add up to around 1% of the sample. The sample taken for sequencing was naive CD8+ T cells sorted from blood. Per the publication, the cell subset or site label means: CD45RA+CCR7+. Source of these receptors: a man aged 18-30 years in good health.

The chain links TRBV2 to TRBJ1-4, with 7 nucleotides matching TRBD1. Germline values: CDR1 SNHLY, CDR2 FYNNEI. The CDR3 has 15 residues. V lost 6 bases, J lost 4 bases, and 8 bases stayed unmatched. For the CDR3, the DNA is TGTGCCAGCAGGGACGGACAGGACCTTAATGAAAAACTGTTTTTT. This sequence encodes CASRDGQDLNEKLFF.

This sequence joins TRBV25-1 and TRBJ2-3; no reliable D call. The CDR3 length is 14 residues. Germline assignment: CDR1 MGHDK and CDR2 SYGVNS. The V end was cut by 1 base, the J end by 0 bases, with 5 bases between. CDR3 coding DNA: TGTGCCAGCAGTGAATGGTCTAGCACAGATACGCAGTATTTT. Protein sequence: CASSEWSSTDTQYF.

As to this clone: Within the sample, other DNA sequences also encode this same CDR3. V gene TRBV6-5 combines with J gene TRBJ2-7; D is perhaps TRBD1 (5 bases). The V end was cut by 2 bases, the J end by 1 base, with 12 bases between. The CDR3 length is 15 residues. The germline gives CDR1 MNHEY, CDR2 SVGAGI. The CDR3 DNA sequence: TGTGCCAGCAGTTACGGGGCAGGCCTATCCTACGAGCAGTACTTC. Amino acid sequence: CASSYGAGLSYEQYF.

This CDR3 reads CASSLQSGAVNTEAFF. DNA for the CDR3: TGTGCCAGCAGCCTCCAGTCCGGGGCCGTGAACACTGAAGCTTTCTTT. The gene calls are TRBV4-2 and TRBJ1-1; D possibly corresponds to TRBD1 (5 bases). CDR3 length: 16 amino acids. CDR1 and CDR2 from the germline V gene are LGHNA and YNFKEQ. V lost 4 bases and J lost 0, with 15 bases in between.

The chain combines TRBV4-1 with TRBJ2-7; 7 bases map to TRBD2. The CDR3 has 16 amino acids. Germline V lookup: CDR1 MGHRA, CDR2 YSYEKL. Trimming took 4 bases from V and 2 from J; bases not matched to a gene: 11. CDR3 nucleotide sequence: TGCGCCAGCAGCCCTCTAGCTACTAGCGTACCCTACGAGCAGTACTTC. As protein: CASSPLATSVPYEQYF.

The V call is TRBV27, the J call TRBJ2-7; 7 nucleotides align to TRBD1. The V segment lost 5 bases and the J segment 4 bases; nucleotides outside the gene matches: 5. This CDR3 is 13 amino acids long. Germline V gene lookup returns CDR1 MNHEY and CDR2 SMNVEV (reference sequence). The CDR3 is CASSAQGQYEQYF. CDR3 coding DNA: TGTGCCAGCAGTGCCCAGGGACAGTACGAGCAGTACTTC.

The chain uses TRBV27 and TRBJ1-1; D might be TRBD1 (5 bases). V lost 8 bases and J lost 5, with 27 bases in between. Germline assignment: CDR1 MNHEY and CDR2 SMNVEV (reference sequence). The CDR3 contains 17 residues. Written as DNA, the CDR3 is TGTGCCAGCTCCCCTCGTCCGGGACCCCTGATGAGAACTGAAGCTTTCTTT. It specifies CASSPRPGPLMRTEAFF.

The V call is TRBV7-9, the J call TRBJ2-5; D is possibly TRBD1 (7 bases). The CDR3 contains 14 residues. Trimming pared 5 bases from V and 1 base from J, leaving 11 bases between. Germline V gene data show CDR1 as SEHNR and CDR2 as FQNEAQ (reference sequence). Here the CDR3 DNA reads TGTGCCAGCAGCGCCAGGGGGGTCCAAGAGACCCAGTACTTC. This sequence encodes CASSARGVQETQYF.

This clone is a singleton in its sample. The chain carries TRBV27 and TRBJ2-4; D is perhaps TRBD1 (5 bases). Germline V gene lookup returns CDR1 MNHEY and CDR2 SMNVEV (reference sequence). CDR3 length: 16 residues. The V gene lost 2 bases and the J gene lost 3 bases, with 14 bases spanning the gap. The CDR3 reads CASSLGAGSYKNIQYF. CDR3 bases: TGTGCCAGCAGTTTAGGGGCAGGGTCGTACAAAAACATTCAGTACTTC.

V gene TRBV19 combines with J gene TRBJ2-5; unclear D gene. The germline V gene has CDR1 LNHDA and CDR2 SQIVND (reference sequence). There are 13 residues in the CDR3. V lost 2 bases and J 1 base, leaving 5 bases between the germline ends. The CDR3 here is CASSINTQETQYF. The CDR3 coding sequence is TGTGCCAGTAGTATAAACACCCAAGAGACCCAGTACTTC.

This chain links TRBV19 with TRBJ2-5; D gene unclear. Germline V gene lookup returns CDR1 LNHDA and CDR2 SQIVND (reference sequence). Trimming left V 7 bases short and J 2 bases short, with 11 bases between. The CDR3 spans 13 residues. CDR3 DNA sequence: TGTGCCAGTACCGCCGTTATTCAAGAGACCCAGTACTTC. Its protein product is CASTAVIQETQYF.

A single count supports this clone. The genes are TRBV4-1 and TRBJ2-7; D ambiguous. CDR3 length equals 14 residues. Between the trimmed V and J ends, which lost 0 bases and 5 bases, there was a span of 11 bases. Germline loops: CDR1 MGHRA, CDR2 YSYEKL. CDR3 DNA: TGCGCCAGCAGCCAAGAACGGCCCAGCGACGAGCAGTACTTC. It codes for CASSQERPSDEQYF.

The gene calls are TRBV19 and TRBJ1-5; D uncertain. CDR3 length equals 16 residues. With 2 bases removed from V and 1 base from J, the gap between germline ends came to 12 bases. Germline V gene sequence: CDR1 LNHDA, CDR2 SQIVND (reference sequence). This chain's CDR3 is CASSIFSGSSNQPQHF. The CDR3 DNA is TGTGCCAGTAGTATATTTTCCGGGTCAAGCAATCAGCCCCAGCATTTT. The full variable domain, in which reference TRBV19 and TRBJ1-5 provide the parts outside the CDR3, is DGGITQSPKYLFRKEGQNVTLSCEQNLNHDAMYWYRQDPGQGLRLIYYSQIVNDFQKGDIAEGYSVSREKKESFPLTVTSAQKNPTAFYLCASSIFSGSSNQPQHFGDGTRLSIL.

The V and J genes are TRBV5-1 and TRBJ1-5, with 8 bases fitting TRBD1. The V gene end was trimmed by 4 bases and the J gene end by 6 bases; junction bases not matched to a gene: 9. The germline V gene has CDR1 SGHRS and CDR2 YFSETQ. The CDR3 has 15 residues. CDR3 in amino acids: CASSLTGGSFQPQHF. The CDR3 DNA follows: TGCGCCAGCAGCCTCACAGGGGGGAGTTTTCAGCCCCAGCATTTT.

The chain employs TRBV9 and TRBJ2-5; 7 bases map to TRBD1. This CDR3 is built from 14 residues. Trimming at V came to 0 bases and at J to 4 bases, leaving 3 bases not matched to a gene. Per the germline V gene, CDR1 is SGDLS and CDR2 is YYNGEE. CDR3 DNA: TGTGCCAGCAGCGTAGAGGGGGCCGGAGAGACCCAGTACTTC. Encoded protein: CASSVEGAGETQYF. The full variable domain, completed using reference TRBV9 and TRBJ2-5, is DSGVTQTPKHLITATGQRVTLRCSPRSGDLSVYWYQQSLDQGLQFLIQYYNGEERAKGNILERFSAQQFPDLHSELNLSSLELGDSALYFCASSVEGAGETQYFGPGTRLLVL.

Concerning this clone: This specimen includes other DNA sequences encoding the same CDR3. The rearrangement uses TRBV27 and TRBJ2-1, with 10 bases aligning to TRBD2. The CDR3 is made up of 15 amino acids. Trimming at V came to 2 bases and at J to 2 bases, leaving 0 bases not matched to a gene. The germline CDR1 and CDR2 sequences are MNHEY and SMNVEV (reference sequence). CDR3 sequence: CASSLLAGAYNEQFF. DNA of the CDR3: TGTGCCAGCAGTTTACTAGCGGGGGCCTACAATGAGCAGTTCTTC.

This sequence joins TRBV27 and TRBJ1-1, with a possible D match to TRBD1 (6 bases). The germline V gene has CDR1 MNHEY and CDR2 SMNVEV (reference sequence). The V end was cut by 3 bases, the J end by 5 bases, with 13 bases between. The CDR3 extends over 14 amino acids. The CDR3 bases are TGTGCCAGCAGTTTGGGGGCGACGGATACTGAAGCTTTCTTT. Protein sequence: CASSLGATDTEAFF.

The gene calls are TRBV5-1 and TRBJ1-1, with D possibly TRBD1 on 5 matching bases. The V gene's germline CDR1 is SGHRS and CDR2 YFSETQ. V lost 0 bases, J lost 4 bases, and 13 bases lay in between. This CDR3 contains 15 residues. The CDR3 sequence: CASSLVGGTGTEAFF. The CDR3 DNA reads TGCGCCAGCAGCTTGGTTGGGGGAACAGGCACTGAAGCTTTCTTT.

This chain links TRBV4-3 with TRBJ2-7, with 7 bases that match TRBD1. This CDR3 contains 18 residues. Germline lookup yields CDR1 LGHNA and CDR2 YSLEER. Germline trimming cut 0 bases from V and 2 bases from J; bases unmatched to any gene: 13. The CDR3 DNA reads TGCGCCAGCAGCCAAGAGGTCCTGCTGGGACAGAGCCCCTACGAGCAGTACTTC. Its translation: CASSQEVLLGQSPYEQYF.

The CDR3 reads CASTDRQGAPNEKLFF. The CDR3 DNA sequence: TGCGCCAGCACCGATCGACAGGGGGCACCTAATGAAAAACTGTTTTTT. The genes are TRBV5-1 and TRBJ1-4; TRBD1 aligns across 10 bases. The length of the CDR3 is 16 residues. V trimming: 6 bases; J trimming: 3 bases; junction bases outside the gene matches: 8. Germline V gene data show CDR1 as SGHRS and CDR2 as YFSETQ.

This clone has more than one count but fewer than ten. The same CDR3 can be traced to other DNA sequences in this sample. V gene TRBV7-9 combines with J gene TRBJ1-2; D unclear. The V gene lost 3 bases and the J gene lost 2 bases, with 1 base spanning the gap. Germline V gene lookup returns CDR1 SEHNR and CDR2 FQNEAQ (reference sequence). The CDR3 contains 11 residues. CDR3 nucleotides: TGTGCCAGCAGCTTGAACTATGGCTACACCTTC. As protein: CASSLNYGYTF.

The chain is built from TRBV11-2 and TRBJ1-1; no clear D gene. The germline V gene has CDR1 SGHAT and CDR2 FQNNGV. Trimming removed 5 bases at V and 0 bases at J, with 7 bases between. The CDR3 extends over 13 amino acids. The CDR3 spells CASSDHVNTEAFF. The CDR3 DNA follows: TGTGCCAGCAGCGACCACGTGAACACTGAAGCTTTCTTT. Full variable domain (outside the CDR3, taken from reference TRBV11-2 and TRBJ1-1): EAGVAQSPRYKIIEKRQSVAFWCNPISGHATLYWYQQILGQGPKLLIQFQNNGVVDDSQLPKDRFSAERLKGVDSTLKIQPAKLEDSAVYLCASSDHVNTEAFFGQGTRLTVV.

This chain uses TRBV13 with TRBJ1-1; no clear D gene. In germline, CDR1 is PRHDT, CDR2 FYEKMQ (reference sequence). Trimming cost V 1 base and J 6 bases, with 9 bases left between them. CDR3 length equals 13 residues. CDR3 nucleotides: TGTGCCAGCAGCTTAGTACAGTCATCTGAAGCTTTCTTT. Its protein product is CASSLVQSSEAFF. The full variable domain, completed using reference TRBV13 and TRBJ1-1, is AAGVIQSPRHLIKEKRETATLKCYPIPRHDTVYWYQQGPGQDPQFLISFYEKMQSDKGSIPDRFSAQQFSDYHSELNMSSLELGDSALYFCASSLVQSSEAFFGQGTRLTVV.

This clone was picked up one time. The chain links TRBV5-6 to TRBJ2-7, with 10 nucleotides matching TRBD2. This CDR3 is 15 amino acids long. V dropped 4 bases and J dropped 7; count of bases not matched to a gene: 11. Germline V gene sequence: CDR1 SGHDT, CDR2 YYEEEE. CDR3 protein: CASSPRSGRAGEQYF. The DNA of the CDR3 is TGTGCCAGCAGCCCACGAAGCGGGAGGGCTGGAGAGCAGTACTTC.

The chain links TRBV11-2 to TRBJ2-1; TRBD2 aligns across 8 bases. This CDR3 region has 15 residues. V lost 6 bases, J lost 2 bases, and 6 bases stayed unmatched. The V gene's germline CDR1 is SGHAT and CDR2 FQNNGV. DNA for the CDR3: TGTGCCAGCAGGCTCACTAGCGGACCCTACAATGAGCAGTTCTTC. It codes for CASRLTSGPYNEQFF.